These 5 T cell receptor beta chains came from one sample sequenced in a study of T cells in Graves' hyperthyroidism and ophthalmopathy. Researchers took RNA transcripts and amplified the TCR beta CDR3 regions from them. The TCR CDR3 first-round RT-PCR relied on the HTBI primer set. MiXCR was run by TCRdb on the multiplex PCR reads, yielding one entry per CDR3 protein. The sample records around 530,000 distinct CDR3 sequences, 17% being singletons. Specimen: blood. The receptors were gathered from a woman aged 18-30 years with Graves' ophthalmopathy.

This clonotype was detected only a few times. The chain joins TRBV7-3 to TRBJ2-2; 8 bases match TRBD2. The CDR3 consists of 16 residues. The V and J ends lost 5 bases and 5 bases, in that order; junction bases with no gene match: 10. CDR1 SGHTA and CDR2 FQGTGA come from the germline V gene. The CDR3 reads CASSPQAGGQTGELFF. CDR3 nucleotide sequence: TGTGCCAGCAGCCCCCAGGCGGGAGGACAAACCGGGGAGCTGTTTTTT.

This clonotype showed up many times. The chain combines TRBV30 with TRBJ2-7, with D perhaps matching TRBD1 (5 bases). The CDR3 spans 13 residues. Germline CDR1 reads GTSNPN; CDR2 reads SVGIG (reference sequence). V shed 5 bases and J shed 3 bases, with 14 bases lying between them. The CDR3 coding sequence is TGTGCCTGGTTGGGGCGCAACCGCTACGAGCAGTACTTC. Residues: CAWLGRNRYEQYF.

This chain links TRBV9 with TRBJ1-2; the D gene is possibly TRBD1 (5 bases). V lost 6 bases, J lost 4 bases, and 13 bases lay in between. Germline V CDR1 and CDR2: SGDLS, YYNGEE. This CDR3 comprises 13 residues. This chain's CDR3 is CASTGREVYGYTF. The CDR3 coding sequence is TGTGCCAGCACCGGCAGGGAGGTCTATGGCTACACCTTC.

This clonotype has only a few counts. The chain recombines TRBV6-2 or TRBV6-3 with TRBJ2-3; the D gene is possibly TRBD2 (5 bases). Trimming stripped 2 bases from V and 2 bases from J, with 17 bases between. The length of the CDR3 is 17 residues. Germline V CDR1 and CDR2: MNHEY, SVGEGT. The CDR3, as DNA: TGTGCCAGCAGTTACGGTTATCCTAGCAGCACCACAGATACGCAGTATTTT. It codes for CASSYGYPSSTTDTQYF.

Many counts were recorded for this clonotype. The chain recombines TRBV28 with TRBJ1-1; tentative D call: TRBD1 (6 bases). With 6 bases removed from V and 7 bases from J, the gap between germline ends came to 12 bases. CDR1 is MDHEN, CDR2 SYDVKM, per germline. The CDR3 loop spans 12 amino acids. DNA for the CDR3: TGTGCCAGCAGCATACGGACAGATGAAGCTTTCTTT. This codes for CASSIRTDEAFF.